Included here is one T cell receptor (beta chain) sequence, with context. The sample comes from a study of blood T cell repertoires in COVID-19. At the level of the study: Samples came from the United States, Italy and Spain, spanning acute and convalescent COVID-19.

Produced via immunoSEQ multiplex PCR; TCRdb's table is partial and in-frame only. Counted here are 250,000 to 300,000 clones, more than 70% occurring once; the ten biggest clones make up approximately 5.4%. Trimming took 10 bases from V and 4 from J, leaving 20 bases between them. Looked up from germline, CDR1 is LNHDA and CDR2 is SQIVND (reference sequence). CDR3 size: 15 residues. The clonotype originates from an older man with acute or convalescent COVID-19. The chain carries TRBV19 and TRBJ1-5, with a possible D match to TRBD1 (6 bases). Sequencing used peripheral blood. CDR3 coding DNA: TGTGCCACCAAGGGGGACCGACAGAGGAATCAGCCCCAGCATTTT. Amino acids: CATKGDRQRNQPQHF.